Sequencing of this T cell receptor beta chain was carried out in a study of T cells after yellow fever vaccination. Study-wide results and caveats: Booster sampling recovered most clones from primary vaccination (96% CD4, approximately 88% CD8). Overlap between CD4 and CD8 compartments was detected for a small share of clonotypes.

This clonotype was recorded a few times. What it recognizes is unknown. The V gene end was trimmed by 1 base and the J gene end by 0 bases; junction bases not matched to a gene: 0. The germline gives CDR1 MNHEY, CDR2 SVGAGI. CDR3 length equals 15 residues. Via MiXCR, TCRdb re-called the 5' RACE reads, giving one row per CDR3 protein. Of approximately 300,000 distinct CDR3 sequences in the sample, over 10% were seen once. This receptor was obtained from a man aged 30 to 39 who received the YFV17D yellow fever vaccine. V is TRBV6-5 and J is TRBJ2-3, with TRBD1 matching over 8 bases. Material: CD4+ T cells sorted from PBMCs, obtained 45 days after the yellow fever booster vaccination. The CDR3 here is CASSYWDRSTDTQYF. CDR3 in DNA: TGTGCCAGCAGTTACTGGGACAGGAGCACAGATACGCAGTATTTT.